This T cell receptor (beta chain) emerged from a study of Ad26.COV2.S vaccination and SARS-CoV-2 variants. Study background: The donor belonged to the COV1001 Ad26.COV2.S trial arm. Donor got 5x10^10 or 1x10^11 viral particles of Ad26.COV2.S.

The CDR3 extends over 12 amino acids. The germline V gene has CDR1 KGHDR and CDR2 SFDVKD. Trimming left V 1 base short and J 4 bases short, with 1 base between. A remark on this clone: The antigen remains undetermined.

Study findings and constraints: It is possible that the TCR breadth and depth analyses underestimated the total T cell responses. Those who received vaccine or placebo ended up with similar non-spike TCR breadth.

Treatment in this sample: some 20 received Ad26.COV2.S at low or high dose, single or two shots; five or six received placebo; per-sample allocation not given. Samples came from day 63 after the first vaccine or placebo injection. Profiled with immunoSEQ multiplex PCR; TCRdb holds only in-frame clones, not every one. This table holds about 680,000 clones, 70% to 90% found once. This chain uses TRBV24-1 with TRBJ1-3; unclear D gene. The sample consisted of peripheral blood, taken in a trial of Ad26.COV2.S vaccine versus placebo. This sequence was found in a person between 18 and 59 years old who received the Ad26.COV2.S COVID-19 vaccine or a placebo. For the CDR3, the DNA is TGTGCCACCAGTGATTTAGGAAACACCATATATTTT. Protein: CATSDLGNTIYF.